The clone carrying this TCR beta chain was picked up many times. V shed 6 bases and J shed 2 bases, with 17 bases lying between them. CDR1 MNHNS and CDR2 SASEGT come from the germline V gene. This CDR3 spans 16 amino acids. These data are taken from a study of response to subunit inactivated influenza vaccine. From the RT-PCR reads, TCRdb called clonotypes with MiXCR, one entry per CDR3 protein. The sample holds some 500,000 distinct CDR3 sequences, around 25% seen once. Sequences were derived from CD4+ T cells sorted from PBMCs, sampled 5 to 6 days after vaccination. The sequence came from a man between 45 and 60 years old who received an inactivated influenza vaccine. The V gene is TRBV6-1, the J gene TRBJ2-1, with D maybe TRBD2 (5 bases). The CDR3 DNA is TGTGCCAGCAGCCACCGGGGTTGGTGGACCTACAATGAGCAGTTCTTC. Protein product: CASSHRGWWTYNEQFF.